This TCR beta chain is drawn from a study of T cells in Graves' hyperthyroidism and ophthalmopathy. The CDR3 consists of 15 residues. V trimming: 5 bases; J trimming: 7 bases; junction bases outside the gene matches: 7. From germline, CDR1 is KGHDR and CDR2 SFDVKD. There were TCR beta CDR3 regions amplified from RNA transcripts. In the first-round RT-PCR of the TCR CDR3, the HTBI primer set was used. TCRdb called the multiplex PCR reads again in MiXCR, with one record for every CDR3 protein. The sample lists fewer than 900,000 distinct CDR3 sequences, less than 20% seen once, with 8.4% in the top ten. This clonotype was seen a few times.

Sequenced: blood. This chain connects TRBV24-1 to TRBJ2-1, with TRBD2 matching 10 bases. This sequence originates from a man aged 18 to 29 with Graves' hyperthyroidism. CDR3 nucleotides: TGTGCCACCAGTGCTATGACTAGCGGGCTAAATGAGCAGTTCTTC. Amino acid sequence: CATSAMTSGLNEQFF.